These 7 T cell receptor beta chains originate from one sample sequenced in a study of shared clonotypes between healthy human individuals. The repertoire was sequenced with immunoSEQ multiplex PCR; TCRdb's copy has only in-frame clones and lacks some. Of around 560,000 clones in the sample, around 95% are singletons; the top ten hold approximately 0.11%. Selected positively for CCR7 and CD45RO-negative, naive CD8 cells excluded terminally differentiated effector memory CD45RA+ cells. The sample was naive CD8+ T cells sorted from blood. The receptors shown here come from a woman aged 30 to 39 in good health.

This clone was found a few times. The CDR3 is CASQREYDEQYF. The CDR3 DNA reads as TGTGCCAGCCAGCGGGAGTACGACGAGCAGTACTTC. The chain uses TRBV30 and TRBJ2-7; 8 positions agree with TRBD2. The length of the CDR3 is 12 residues. V gave up 8 bases and J gave up 5 bases; unmatched junction bases: 8. In germline, CDR1 is GTSNPN, CDR2 SVGIG (reference sequence).

V is TRBV5-1 and J is TRBJ2-1, with D perhaps matching TRBD2 (6 bases). The CDR3 extends over 12 amino acids. V shed 4 bases and J shed 13 bases, with 15 bases lying between them. Germline V gene data show CDR1 as SGHRS and CDR2 as YFSETQ. CDR3 coding DNA: TGCGCCAGCAGCCCGAACGGGGGAGAACAGTTCTTC. Protein sequence: CASSPNGGEQFF.

In the case of this clone: A read error may account for a junction end that differs from germline. Other DNA sequences from this sample encode an identical CDR3 as well. CDR3 DNA sequence: TGCGCCAGCAGTTACTGGGGGGAGGGCGACGAGCAGTACTTC. Translated: CASSYWGEGDEQYF. The V gene is TRBV6-5, the J gene TRBJ2-7; 7 bases are shared with TRBD2. The CDR3 consists of 14 residues. The germline CDR1 and CDR2 sequences are MNHEY and SVGAGI.

The chain couples TRBV5-6 to TRBJ2-3; 10 bases match TRBD2. V dropped 3 bases and J dropped 3; count of bases not matched to a gene: 4. This CDR3 is built from 15 residues. CDR1 is SGHDT and CDR2 is YYEEEE in the germline V gene. For the CDR3, the DNA is TGTGCCAGCAGCTCGGCTAGCGGGAGTACAGATACGCAGTATTTT. Its protein is CASSSASGSTDTQYF.

The chain links TRBV29-1 to TRBJ2-1, with D unresolved. Germline V gives CDR1 SQVTM, CDR2 ANQGSEA. Between the trimmed V and J ends, which lost 7 bases and 7 bases, there was a span of 17 bases. The CDR3 has 13 amino acids. The CDR3 DNA is TGCAGCGCCCTGACACGGAACTTGAATGAGCAGTTCTTC. Its translation is CSALTRNLNEQFF.

CDR3 in amino acids: CASSMIALGEQYF. The CDR3 DNA follows: TGTGCCAGTAGTATGATTGCCCTTGGCGAGCAGTACTTC. The chain uses TRBV19 and TRBJ2-7; unclear D gene. The CDR3 loop spans 13 amino acids. V was trimmed by 3 bases and J by 6 bases, leaving 12 bases between them. Germline values: CDR1 LNHDA, CDR2 SQIVND (reference sequence).

The CDR3 DNA is TGTGCCACCAGCGGGACAGACTTGGATCAGCCCCAGCATTTT. Its translation: CATSGTDLDQPQHF. This chain joins TRBV15 and TRBJ1-5, with 7 positions matching TRBD1. The V gene end was trimmed by 5 bases and the J gene end by 5 bases; junction bases not matched to a gene: 6. Germline V gene sequence: CDR1 LNHNV, CDR2 YYDKDF (reference sequence). CDR3 size: 14 residues.